This section outlines one T cell receptor (beta chain) sequence together with its context. The data are from a study of control samples from healthy donors and cancer patients. The protocol was immunoSEQ multiplex PCR, while the TCRdb copy is restricted to in-frame clones and leaves out a portion. The data contain around 43,000 clones, about 94% of them singletons. The V segment lost 3 bases and the J segment 3 bases; nucleotides outside the gene matches: 5. Germline V gives CDR1 SGDLS, CDR2 YYNGEE. The CDR3 contains 15 residues. Sequencing was carried out using blood. This rearrangement joins TRBV9 to TRBJ1-1, with 10 bases that match TRBD1. The TCR originated in a woman in her 50s in good health. The CDR3 spells CASSATGGAYTEAFF. In DNA form, the CDR3 reads TGTGCCAGCAGCGCGACAGGGGGCGCTTACACTGAAGCTTTCTTT. Complete variable domain (other parts from reference TRBV9 and TRBJ1-1): DSGVTQTPKHLITATGQRVTLRCSPRSGDLSVYWYQQSLDQGLQFLIQYYNGEERAKGNILERFSAQQFPDLHSELNLSSLELGDSALYFCASSATGGAYTEAFFGQGTRLTVV.